The clone carrying this T cell receptor (beta chain) turned up a few times. Sequencing used immunoSEQ multiplex PCR; TCRdb keeps in-frame clones, though not all of them. The sample shows approximately 280,000 clones, approximately 90% of them seen only once. This record comes from a study of blood T cell repertoires in COVID-19. Study in general: Sources were T cells, B-cell-depleted T cells, or PBMCs; the material itself was cDNA or gDNA.

The TCR sequence derives from a woman aged 25 to 39 with COVID-19, enrolled during active disease. Source material: peripheral blood.

Here the CDR3 reads CASSPPLTSGGGQFF. CDR3 sequence (DNA): TGTGCCAGCAGTCCCCCCCTGACTAGCGGGGGAGGGCAGTTCTTC. V usage is TRBV6-5 and J usage is TRBJ2-1, with 12 positions matching TRBD2. Germline values: CDR1 MNHEY, CDR2 SVGAGI. Trimming cost V 5 bases and J 12 bases; bases outside gene matches: 11. The CDR3 runs 15 residues.